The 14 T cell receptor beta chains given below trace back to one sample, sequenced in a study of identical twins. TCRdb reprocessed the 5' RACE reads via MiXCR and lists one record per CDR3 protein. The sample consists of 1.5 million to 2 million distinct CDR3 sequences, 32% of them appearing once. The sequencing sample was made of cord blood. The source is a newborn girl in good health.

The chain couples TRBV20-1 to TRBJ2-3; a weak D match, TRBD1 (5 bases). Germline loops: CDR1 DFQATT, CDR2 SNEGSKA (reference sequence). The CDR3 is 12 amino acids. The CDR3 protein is CSPPQATDTQYF. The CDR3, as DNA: TGCAGCCCCCCACAGGCGACAGATACGCAGTATTTT.

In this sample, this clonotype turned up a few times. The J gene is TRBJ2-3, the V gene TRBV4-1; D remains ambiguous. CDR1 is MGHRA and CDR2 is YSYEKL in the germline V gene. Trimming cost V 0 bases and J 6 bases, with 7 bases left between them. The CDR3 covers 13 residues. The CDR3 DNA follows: TGCGCCAGCAGCCAAGATATGGGGGATACGCAGTATTTT. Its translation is CASSQDMGDTQYF.

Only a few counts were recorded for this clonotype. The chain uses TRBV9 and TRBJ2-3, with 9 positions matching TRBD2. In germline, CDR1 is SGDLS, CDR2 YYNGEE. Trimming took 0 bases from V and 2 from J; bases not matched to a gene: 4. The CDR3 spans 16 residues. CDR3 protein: CASSVVAGAFTDTQYF. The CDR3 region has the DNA TGTGCCAGCAGCGTAGTAGCGGGGGCCTTCACAGATACGCAGTATTTT.

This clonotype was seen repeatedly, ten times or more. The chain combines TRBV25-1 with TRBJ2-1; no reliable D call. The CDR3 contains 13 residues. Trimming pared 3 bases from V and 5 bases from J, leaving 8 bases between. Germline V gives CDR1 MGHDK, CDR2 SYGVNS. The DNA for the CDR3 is TGTGCCAGCAGTGAGGGGTCTGACAATGAGCAGTTCTTC. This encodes CASSEGSDNEQFF.

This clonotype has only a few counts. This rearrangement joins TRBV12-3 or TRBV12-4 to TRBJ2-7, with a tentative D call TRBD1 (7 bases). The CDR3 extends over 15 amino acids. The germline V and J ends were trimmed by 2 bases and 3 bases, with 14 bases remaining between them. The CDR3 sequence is CASSLTTGRNYEQYF. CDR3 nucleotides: TGTGCCAGCAGTTTAACGACAGGGAGGAACTACGAGCAGTACTTC.

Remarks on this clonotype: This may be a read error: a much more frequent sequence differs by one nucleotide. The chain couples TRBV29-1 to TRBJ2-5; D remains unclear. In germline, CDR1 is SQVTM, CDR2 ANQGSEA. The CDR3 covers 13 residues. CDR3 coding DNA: TGCAGCGTTGATTGGTCTACCCAAGAGACCCAGAACTTC. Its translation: CSVDWSTQETQNF.

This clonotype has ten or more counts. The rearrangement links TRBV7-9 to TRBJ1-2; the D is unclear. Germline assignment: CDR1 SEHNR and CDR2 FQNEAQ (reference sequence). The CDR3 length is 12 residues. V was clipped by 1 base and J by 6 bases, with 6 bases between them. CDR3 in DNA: TGTGCCAGCAGCTTAGACGGGGATGGCTACACCTTC. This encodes CASSLDGDGYTF.

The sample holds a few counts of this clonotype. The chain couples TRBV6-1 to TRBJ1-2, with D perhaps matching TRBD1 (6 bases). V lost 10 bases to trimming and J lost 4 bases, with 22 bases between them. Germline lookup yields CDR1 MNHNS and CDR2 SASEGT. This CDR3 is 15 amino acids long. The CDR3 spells CATHFQQGGVYGYTF. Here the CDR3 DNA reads TGTGCCACTCACTTTCAACAGGGTGGGGTCTATGGCTACACCTTC.

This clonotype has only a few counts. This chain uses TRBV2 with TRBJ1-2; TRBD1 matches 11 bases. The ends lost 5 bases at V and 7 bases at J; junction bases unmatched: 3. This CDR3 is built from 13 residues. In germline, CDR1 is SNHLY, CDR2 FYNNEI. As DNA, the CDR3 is TGTGCCAGCAGTATCGGGACAGGGGGTGGCTACACCTTC. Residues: CASSIGTGGGYTF.

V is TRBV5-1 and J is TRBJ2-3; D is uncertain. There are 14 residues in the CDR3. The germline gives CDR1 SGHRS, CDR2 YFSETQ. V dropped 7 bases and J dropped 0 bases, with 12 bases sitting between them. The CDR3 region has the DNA TGCGCCAGCGGCCCAAGTACTAGCACAGATACGCAGTATTTT. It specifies CASGPSTSTDTQYF.

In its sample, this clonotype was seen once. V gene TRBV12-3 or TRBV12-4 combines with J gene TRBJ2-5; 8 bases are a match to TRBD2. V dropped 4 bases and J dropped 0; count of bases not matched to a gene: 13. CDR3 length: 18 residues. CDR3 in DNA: TGTGCCAGCAGTTCCGGACCTGGGACTAGGGGATACCAAGAGACCCAGTACTTC. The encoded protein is CASSSGPGTRGYQETQYF.

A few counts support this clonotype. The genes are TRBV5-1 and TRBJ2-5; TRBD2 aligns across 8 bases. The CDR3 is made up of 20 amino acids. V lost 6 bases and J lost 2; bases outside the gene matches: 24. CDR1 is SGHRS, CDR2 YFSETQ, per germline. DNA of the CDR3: TGCGCCAGCACTCCCGTAAGGAGTCTTCCGGGACTAGTTCTTCAAGAGACCCAGTACTTC. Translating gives CASTPVRSLPGLVLQETQYF.

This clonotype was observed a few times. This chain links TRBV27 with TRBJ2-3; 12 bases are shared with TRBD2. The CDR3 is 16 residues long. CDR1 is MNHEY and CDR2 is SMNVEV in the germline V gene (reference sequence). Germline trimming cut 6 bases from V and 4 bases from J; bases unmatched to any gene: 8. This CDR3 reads CASRPLLAGGPDTQYF. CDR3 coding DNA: TGTGCCAGCAGACCCTTGCTAGCGGGAGGGCCAGATACGCAGTATTTT.

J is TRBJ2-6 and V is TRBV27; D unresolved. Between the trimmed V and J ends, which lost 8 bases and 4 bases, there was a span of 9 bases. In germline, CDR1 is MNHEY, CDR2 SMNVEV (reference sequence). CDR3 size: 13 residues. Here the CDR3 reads CASLIPGANVLTF. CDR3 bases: TGTGCCAGCCTCATCCCCGGGGCCAACGTCCTGACTTTC.